This T cell receptor (beta chain) was captured by sequencing in a study of early T cells in non-severe SARS-CoV-2 infection. CDR3 length: 11 residues. V was shortened by 7 bases and J by 3 bases, with 6 bases between the two germline ends. Germline assignment: CDR1 SNHLY and CDR2 FYNNEI. In TCRdb, the 5' RACE reads were re-called with MiXCR into one record per CDR3 protein. The repertoire holds about 63,000 distinct CDR3 sequences, over 10% seen once, with around 5% in the top ten. This sequence originates from an adult who was a healthcare worker with PCR-confirmed SARS-CoV-2 infection or an uninfected control (not recorded which). Sequenced sample: whole blood. This chain links TRBV2 with TRBJ1-1; D not certain. The CDR3: CASIVYTEAFF. For the CDR3, the DNA is TGTGCCAGCATTGTTTACACTGAAGCTTTCTTT.